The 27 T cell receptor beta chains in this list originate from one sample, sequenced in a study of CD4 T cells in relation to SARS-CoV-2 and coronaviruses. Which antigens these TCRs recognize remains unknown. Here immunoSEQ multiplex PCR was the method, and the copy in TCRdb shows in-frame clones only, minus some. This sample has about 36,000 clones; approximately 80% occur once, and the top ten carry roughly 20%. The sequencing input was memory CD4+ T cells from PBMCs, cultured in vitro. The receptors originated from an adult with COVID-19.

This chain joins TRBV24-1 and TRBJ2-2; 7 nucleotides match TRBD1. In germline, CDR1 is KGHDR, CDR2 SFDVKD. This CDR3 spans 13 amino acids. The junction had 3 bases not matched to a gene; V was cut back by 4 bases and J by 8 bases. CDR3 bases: TGTGCCACCAGTGACGACAGGGCAGGGGAGCTGTTTTTT. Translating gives CATSDDRAGELFF.

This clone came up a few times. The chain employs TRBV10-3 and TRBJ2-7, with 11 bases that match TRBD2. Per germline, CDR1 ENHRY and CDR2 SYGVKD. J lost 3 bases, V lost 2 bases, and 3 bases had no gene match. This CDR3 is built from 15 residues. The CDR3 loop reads CAISEASGRIYEQYF. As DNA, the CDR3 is TGTGCCATCAGTGAGGCTAGCGGGAGGATCTACGAGCAGTACTTC.

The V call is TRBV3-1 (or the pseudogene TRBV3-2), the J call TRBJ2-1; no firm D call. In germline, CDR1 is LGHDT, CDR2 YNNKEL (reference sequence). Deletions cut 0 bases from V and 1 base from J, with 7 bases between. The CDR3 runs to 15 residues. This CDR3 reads CASSQDIGSYNEQFF. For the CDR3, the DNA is TGTGCCAGCAGCCAAGATATCGGTTCCTACAATGAGCAGTTCTTC.

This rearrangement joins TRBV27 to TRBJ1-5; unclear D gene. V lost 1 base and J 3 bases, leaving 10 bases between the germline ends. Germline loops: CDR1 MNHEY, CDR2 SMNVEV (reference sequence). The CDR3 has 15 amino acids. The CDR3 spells CASSLWARSNQPQHF. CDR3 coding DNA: TGTGCCAGCAGTTTATGGGCCCGATCCAATCAGCCCCAGCATTTT.

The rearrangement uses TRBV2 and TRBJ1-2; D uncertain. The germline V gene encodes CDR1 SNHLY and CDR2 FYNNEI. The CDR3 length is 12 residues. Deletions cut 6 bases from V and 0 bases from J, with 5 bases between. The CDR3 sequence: CASRRANYGYTF. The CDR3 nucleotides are TGTGCCAGCAGAAGAGCTAACTATGGCTACACCTTC.

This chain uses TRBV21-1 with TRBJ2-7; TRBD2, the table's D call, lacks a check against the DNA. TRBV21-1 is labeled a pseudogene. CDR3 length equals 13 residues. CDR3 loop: CASSNGRENEQYF. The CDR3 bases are TGTGCCAGCAGCAATGGGAGGGAAAACGAGCAGTACTTC.

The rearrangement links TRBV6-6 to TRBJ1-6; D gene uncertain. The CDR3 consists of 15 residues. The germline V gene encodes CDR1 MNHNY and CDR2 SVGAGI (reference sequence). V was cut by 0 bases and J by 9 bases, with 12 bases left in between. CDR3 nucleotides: TGTGCCAGCAGTTACTCGAGATCGGGGAGTTCACCCCTCCACTTT. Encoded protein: CASSYSRSGSSPLHF.

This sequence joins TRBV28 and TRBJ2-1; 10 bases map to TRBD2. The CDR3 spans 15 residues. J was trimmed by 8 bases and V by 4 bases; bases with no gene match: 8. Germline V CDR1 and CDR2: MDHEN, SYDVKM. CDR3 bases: TGTGCCAGCAGTTGGAGCGGGAGGGCCAACTATGAGCAGTTCTTC. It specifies CASSWSGRANYEQFF. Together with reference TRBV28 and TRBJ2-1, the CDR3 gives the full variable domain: DVKVTQSSRYLVKRTGEKVFLECVQDMDHENMFWYRQDPGLGLRLIYFSYDVKMKEKGDIPEGYSVSREKKERFSLILESASTNQTSMYLCASSWSGRANYEQFFGPGTRLTVL.

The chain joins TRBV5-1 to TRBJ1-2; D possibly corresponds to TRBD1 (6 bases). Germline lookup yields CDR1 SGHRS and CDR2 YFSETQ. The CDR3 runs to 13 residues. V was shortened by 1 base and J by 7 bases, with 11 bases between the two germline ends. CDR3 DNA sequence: TGCGCCAGCAGCTTGACAGGGCCGGGTGGCTACACCTTC. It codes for CASSLTGPGGYTF.

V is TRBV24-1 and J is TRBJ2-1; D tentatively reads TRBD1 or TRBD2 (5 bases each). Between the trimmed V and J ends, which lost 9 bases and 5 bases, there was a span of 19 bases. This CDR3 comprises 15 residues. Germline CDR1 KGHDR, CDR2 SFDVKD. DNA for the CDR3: TGTGCCACCCAACTAACCGGGACCGCCAACAATGAGCAGTTCTTC. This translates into CATQLTGTANNEQFF.

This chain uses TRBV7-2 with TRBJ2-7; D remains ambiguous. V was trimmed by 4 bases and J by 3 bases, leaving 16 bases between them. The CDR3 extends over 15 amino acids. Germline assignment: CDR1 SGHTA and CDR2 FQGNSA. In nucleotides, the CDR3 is TGTGCCAGCAGCTCCCTCCCCCGGTGGGGCTACGAGCAGTACTTC. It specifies CASSSLPRWGYEQYF.

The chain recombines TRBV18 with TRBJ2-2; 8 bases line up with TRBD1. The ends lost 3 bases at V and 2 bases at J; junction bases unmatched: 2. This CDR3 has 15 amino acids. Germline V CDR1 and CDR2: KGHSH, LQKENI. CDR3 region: CASSPDRGNTGELFF. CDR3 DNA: TGTGCCAGCTCACCCGACAGGGGTAACACCGGGGAGCTGTTTTTT. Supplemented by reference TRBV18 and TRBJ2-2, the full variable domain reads NAGVMQNPRHLVRRRGQEARLRCSPMKGHSHVYWYRQLPEEGLKFMVYLQKENIIDESGMPKERFSAEFPKEGPSILRIQQVVRGDSAAYFCASSPDRGNTGELFFGEGSRLTVL.

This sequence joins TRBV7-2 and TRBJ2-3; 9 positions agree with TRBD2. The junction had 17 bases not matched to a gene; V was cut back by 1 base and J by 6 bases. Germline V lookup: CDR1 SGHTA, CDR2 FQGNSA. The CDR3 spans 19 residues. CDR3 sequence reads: CASSLVLAGREAQSDTQYF. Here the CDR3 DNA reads TGTGCCAGCAGCTTAGTACTAGCGGGTAGAGAAGCCCAGTCCGATACGCAGTATTTT.

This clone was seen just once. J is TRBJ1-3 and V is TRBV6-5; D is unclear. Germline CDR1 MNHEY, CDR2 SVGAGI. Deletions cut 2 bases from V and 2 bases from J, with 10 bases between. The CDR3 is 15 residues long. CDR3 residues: CASSYGPGPGNTIYF. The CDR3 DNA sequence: TGTGCCAGCAGTTACGGGCCCGGCCCTGGAAACACCATATATTTT.

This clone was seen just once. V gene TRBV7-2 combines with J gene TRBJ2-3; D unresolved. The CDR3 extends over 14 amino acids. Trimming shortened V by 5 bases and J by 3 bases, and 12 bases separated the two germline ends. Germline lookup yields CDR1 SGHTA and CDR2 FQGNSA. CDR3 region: CASSGRHPTDTQYF. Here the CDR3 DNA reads TGTGCCAGCAGCGGCCGACACCCAACAGATACGCAGTATTTT.

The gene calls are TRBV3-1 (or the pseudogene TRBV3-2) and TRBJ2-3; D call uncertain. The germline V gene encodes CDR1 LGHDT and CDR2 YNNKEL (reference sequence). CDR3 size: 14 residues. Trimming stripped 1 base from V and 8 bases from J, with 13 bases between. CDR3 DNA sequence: TGTGCCAGCAGCCAAGGTCAAGGTCTCGGTACGCAGTATTTT. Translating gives CASSQGQGLGTQYF.

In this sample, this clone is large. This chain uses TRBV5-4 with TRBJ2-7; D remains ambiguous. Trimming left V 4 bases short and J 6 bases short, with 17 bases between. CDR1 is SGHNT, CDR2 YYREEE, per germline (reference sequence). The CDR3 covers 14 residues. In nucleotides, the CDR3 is TGTGCCAGCAGCCCCCAGCAGGCCCCGGGCGAGCAGTACTTC. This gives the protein CASSPQQAPGEQYF. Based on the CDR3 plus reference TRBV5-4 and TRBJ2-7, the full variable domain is ETGVTQSPTHLIKTRGQQVTLRCSSQSGHNTVSWYQQALGQGPQFIFQYYREEENGRGNFPPRFSGLQFPNYSSELNVNALELDDSALYLCASSPQQAPGEQYFGPGTRLTVT.

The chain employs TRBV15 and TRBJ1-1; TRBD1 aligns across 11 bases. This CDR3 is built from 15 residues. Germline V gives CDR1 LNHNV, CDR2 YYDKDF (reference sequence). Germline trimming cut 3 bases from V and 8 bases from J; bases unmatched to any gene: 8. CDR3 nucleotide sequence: TGTGCCACCAGCAGGGAAACCGGGACAGGGGGGGAAGCTTTCTTT. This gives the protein CATSRETGTGGEAFF.

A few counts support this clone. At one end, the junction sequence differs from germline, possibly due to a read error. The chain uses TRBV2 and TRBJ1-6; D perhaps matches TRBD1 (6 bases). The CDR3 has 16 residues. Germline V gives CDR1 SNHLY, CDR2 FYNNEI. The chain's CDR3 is CASREGAGAFNSPLHF. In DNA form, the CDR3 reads TGTGCCAGCAGGGAAGGGGCAGGGGCCTTTAATTCACCCCTCCACTTT. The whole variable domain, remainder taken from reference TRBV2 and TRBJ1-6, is EPEVTQTPSHQVTQMGQEVILRCVPISNHLYFYWYRQILGQKVEFLVSFYNNEISEKSEIFDDQFSVERPDGSNFTLKIRSTKLEDSAMYFCASREGAGAFNSPLHFGNGTRLTVT.

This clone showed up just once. The CDR3 region has the DNA TGTGCCAGCAGTTCCCTGGACTTCGCGAACACCGGGGAGCTGTTTTTT. This translates into CASSSLDFANTGELFF. The rearrangement uses TRBV6-2 or TRBV6-3 and TRBJ2-2, with a possible D match to TRBD2 (5 bases). This CDR3 region has 16 residues. In germline, CDR1 is MNHEY, CDR2 SVGEGT. V lost 4 bases and J 0 bases, leaving 12 bases between the germline ends.

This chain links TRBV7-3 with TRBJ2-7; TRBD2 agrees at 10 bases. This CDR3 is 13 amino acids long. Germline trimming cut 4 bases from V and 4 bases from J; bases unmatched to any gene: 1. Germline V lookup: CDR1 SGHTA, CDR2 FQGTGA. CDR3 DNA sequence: TGTGCCAGCAGCTCGACTAGCGGGTACGAGCAGTACTTC. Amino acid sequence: CASSSTSGYEQYF.

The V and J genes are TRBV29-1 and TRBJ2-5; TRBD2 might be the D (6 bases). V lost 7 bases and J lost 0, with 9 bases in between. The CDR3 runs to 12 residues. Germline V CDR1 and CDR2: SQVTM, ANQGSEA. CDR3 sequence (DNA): TGCAGCGGGGGGGACGACCAAGAGACCCAGTACTTC. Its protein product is CSGGDDQETQYF.

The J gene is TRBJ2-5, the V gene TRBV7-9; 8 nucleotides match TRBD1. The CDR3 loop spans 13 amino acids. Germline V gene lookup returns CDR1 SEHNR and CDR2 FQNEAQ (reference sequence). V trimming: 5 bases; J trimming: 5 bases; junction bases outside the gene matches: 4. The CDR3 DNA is TGTGCCAGCAGCGAGACAGGGGTGGAGACCCAGTACTTC. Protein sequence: CASSETGVETQYF.

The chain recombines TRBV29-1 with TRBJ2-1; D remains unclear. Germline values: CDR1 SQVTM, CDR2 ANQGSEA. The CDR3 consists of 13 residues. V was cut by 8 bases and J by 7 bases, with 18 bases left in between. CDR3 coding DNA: TGCAGCTATTTCACTTTGACAACAAATGAGCAGTTCTTC. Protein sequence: CSYFTLTTNEQFF.

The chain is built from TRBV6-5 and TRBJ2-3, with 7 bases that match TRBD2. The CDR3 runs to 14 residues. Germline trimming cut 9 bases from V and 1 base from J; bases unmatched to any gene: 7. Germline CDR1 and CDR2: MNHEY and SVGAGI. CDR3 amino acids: CASRAGVGTDTQYF. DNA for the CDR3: TGTGCCAGTCGGGCGGGAGTGGGCACAGATACGCAGTATTTT.

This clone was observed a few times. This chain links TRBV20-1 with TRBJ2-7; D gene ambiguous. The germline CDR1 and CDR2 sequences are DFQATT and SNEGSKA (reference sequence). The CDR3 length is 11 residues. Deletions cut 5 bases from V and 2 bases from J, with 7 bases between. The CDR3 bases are TGCAGTGCTGAGAGAACCTACGAGCAGTACTTC. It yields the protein CSAERTYEQYF.

The CDR3 sequence: CASRSGGNTIYF. The CDR3 DNA follows: TGTGCCAGCAGGTCAGGTGGAAACACCATATATTTT. This chain links TRBV6-6 with TRBJ1-3; D is undetermined. The CDR3 spans 12 residues. The germline gives CDR1 MNHNY, CDR2 SVGAGI (reference sequence). V dropped 6 bases and J dropped 3 bases, with 6 bases sitting between them.